Following are 13 T cell receptor beta chains from one sample sequenced in a study of vaccination effects on CD4 cells after COVID-19. The data were produced by immunoSEQ multiplex PCR, yet TCRdb's version contains in-frame clones alone and is incomplete. The data contain about 37,000 clones, 60% to 80% of them singletons. Antigen-specific CD4+ T cells expanded by the ViraFEST assay with viral peptide pools were then sequenced. Isolating CD4+ T cells followed approximately nine days of culture. Neither prior SARS-CoV-2 infection nor positive nucleocapsid antibodies were present in the vaccine recipients. Their antigens remain unidentified. Material: CD4+ T cells from PBMCs cultured with HCoV-OC43 spike peptides, obtained before COVID-19 vaccination. Stated subset: HCoV-OC43 spike overlapping peptide pool stimulation. The source is a human donor who received a COVID-19 vaccine.

The CDR3 protein is CASSYSGTGGYEQYF. The CDR3 DNA reads as TGTGCCAGCAGTTACTCCGGGACAGGGGGCTACGAGCAGTACTTC. The chain has TRBV6-5 and TRBJ2-7, with 11 bases lining up with TRBD1. The length of the CDR3 is 15 residues. Germline V gene lookup returns CDR1 MNHEY and CDR2 SVGAGI. V shed 0 bases, J shed 3 bases, and the junction held 1 base outside the gene matches.

This clone was picked up one time. The gene calls are TRBV10-3 and TRBJ1-2; perhaps TRBD1 as D (6 bases). V gave up 2 bases and J gave up 3 bases, with 7 bases separating them. Germline assignment: CDR1 ENHRY and CDR2 SYGVKD. The CDR3 length is 13 residues. The CDR3 coding sequence is TGTGCCATCAGTGAGAGGGGGGACTATGGCTACACCTTC. Its protein is CAISERGDYGYTF.

There are a few counts of this clone. The V gene is TRBV19, the J gene TRBJ1-2, with D perhaps matching TRBD1 (5 bases). The V gene lost 5 bases and the J gene lost 5 bases, with 15 bases spanning the gap. The CDR3 covers 14 residues. In germline, CDR1 is LNHDA, CDR2 SQIVND (reference sequence). The CDR3 spells CASSPGLIPYGYTF. DNA for the CDR3: TGTGCCAGTAGTCCGGGACTAATCCCTTATGGCTACACCTTC.

CDR3 sequence: CAWSALSGPNEQYF. Written as DNA, the CDR3 is TGTGCCTGGAGCGCGCTCTCAGGGCCAAACGAGCAGTACTTC. V is TRBV30 and J is TRBJ2-7; perhaps TRBD1 as D (5 bases). Trimming removed 3 bases from V and 5 bases from J, with 17 bases in between. The germline gives CDR1 GTSNPN, CDR2 SVGIG (reference sequence). The CDR3 runs to 14 residues.

The V gene is TRBV19, the J gene TRBJ2-2, with 8 bases lining up with TRBD1. From germline, CDR1 is LNHDA and CDR2 SQIVND (reference sequence). V lost 6 bases, J lost 6 bases, and 3 bases stayed unmatched. There are 13 residues in the CDR3. CDR3 coding DNA: TGTGCCAGTAGCCGGGACAGGTCCGGGGAGCTGTTTTTT. Its translation is CASSRDRSGELFF.

This rearrangement joins TRBV6-5 to TRBJ1-6; D call uncertain. The CDR3 runs to 16 residues. Deletions cut 4 bases from V and 9 bases from J, with 19 bases between. Per the germline V gene, CDR1 is MNHEY and CDR2 is SVGAGI. CDR3: CASSSRIHPIGSPLHF. CDR3 nucleotides: TGTGCCAGCAGTTCCCGTATACACCCTATAGGTTCACCCCTCCACTTT.

The V gene is TRBV5-4, the J gene TRBJ1-1, with D perhaps matching TRBD1 (6 bases). V shed 4 bases and J shed 10 bases, with 17 bases lying between them. Germline CDR1 is SGHNT and CDR2 is YYREEE (reference sequence). CDR3 length: 13 residues. The CDR3 DNA sequence: TGTGCCAGCAGCCCTCGGGACGGCAGGGGAGCTTTCTTT. It codes for CASSPRDGRGAFF.

The sample holds a few counts of this clone. The CDR3 sequence is CASSPPGQGPYSNQPQHF. CDR3 coding DNA: TGTGCCAGCTCACCACCGGGACAGGGGCCTTATAGCAATCAGCCCCAGCATTTT. V and J are TRBV18 and TRBJ1-5, with TRBD1 matching over 10 bases. Germline loops: CDR1 KGHSH, CDR2 LQKENI. The CDR3 is 18 residues long. V was clipped by 0 bases and J by 0 bases; unmatched bases: 5.

This clone was seen only once. The V call is TRBV2, the J call TRBJ1-2; D gene unclear. The ends were cut back, 3 bases at V and 7 bases at J, with 15 bases in the middle. Germline V gene lookup returns CDR1 SNHLY and CDR2 FYNNEI. The CDR3 totals 14 residues. DNA for the CDR3: TGTGCCAGCAGTGAGGATAGGGTCGTCGTTGGCTACACCTTC. It yields the protein CASSEDRVVVGYTF. The full variable domain, in which reference TRBV2 and TRBJ1-2 provide the parts outside the CDR3, is EPEVTQTPSHQVTQMGQEVILRCVPISNHLYFYWYRQILGQKVEFLVSFYNNEISEKSEIFDDQFSVERPDGSNFTLKIRSTKLEDSAMYFCASSEDRVVVGYTFGSGTRLTVV.

The V and J genes are TRBV19 and TRBJ2-6; possible D gene TRBD1, 6 bases. The length of the CDR3 is 15 residues. The germline V gene encodes CDR1 LNHDA and CDR2 SQIVND (reference sequence). V was pared by 6 bases and J by 1 base, with 10 bases between. Here the CDR3 reads CASSADRSGANVLTF. The CDR3 region has the DNA TGTGCCAGTAGCGCAGACAGGTCTGGGGCCAACGTCCTGACTTTC.

The chain links TRBV30 to TRBJ1-3, with D maybe TRBD1 (6 bases). The CDR3 spans 16 residues. Trimming pared 2 bases from V and 0 bases from J, leaving 14 bases between. Per the germline V gene, CDR1 is GTSNPN and CDR2 is SVGIG (reference sequence). In DNA, the CDR3 is TGTGCCTGGAGTCCGTATACAGGGTTCTCTGGAAACACCATATATTTT. It translates to CAWSPYTGFSGNTIYF.

This sequence joins TRBV5-4 and TRBJ2-6; 8 bases map to TRBD2. Unmatched junction bases numbered 6, after V lost 1 base and J lost 0 bases. The CDR3 is 18 residues long. Germline loops: CDR1 SGHNT, CDR2 YYREEE (reference sequence). CDR3 loop: CASSLRGGSSSGANVLTF. The CDR3 nucleotides are TGTGCCAGCAGCTTGCGGGGGGGGTCCAGCTCTGGGGCCAACGTCCTGACTTTC.

Here the CDR3 reads CASNRVGGTEAFF. In DNA form, the CDR3 reads TGTGCCAGCAACCGGGTCGGAGGCACTGAAGCTTTCTTT. The rearrangement joins TRBV3-1 (or the pseudogene TRBV3-2) to TRBJ1-1, with unresolved D. The CDR3 has 13 residues. The V and J ends lost 7 bases and 4 bases respectively, with 13 bases between them. Looked up from germline, CDR1 is LGHDT and CDR2 is YNNKEL (reference sequence).